Each of the 7 T cell receptor beta chains below was sequenced from the same sample in a study of early T cells in non-severe SARS-CoV-2 infection. From the 5' RACE reads, TCRdb called clonotypes with MiXCR, one entry per CDR3 protein. The repertoire holds around 66,000 distinct CDR3 sequences, with more than 5.5% as singletons. The sequencing used whole blood, collected at baseline. All receptors come from an adult who was a healthcare worker with PCR-confirmed SARS-CoV-2 infection or an uninfected control (not recorded which).

This clonotype was recorded many times. This sequence joins TRBV29-1 and TRBJ2-7; D is ambiguous. The germline gives CDR1 SQVTM, CDR2 ANQGSEA. Trimming cost V 2 bases and J 7 bases, with 18 bases left between them. The CDR3 has 14 amino acids. In DNA, the CDR3 is TGCAGCGTTGAAATCATGGGCAGGCTACAGGAGCAGTACTTC. This codes for CSVEIMGRLQEQYF.

V usage is TRBV7-9 and J usage is TRBJ2-7; TRBD1 aligns across 10 bases. The junction had 5 bases not matched to a gene; V was cut back by 5 bases and J by 4 bases. Germline loops: CDR1 SEHNR, CDR2 FQNEAQ (reference sequence). The CDR3 sequence is 14 residues long. The CDR3 DNA sequence: TGTGCCAGCAGCCCAGACAGGGGGCTGTACGAGCAGTACTTC. Protein product: CASSPDRGLYEQYF.

This clonotype was recorded many times. V is TRBV12-3 or TRBV12-4 and J is TRBJ1-2; 7 bases fit TRBD1. J lost 4 bases, V lost 6 bases, and 8 bases had no gene match. The CDR3 loop spans 14 amino acids. The CDR3 bases are TGTGCCAGCAGCGCAACGACAGGGTTCTATGGCTACACCTTC. Residues: CASSATTGFYGYTF.

This rearrangement joins TRBV10-3 to TRBJ2-7; tentatively, D is TRBD1 (6 bases). CDR1 is ENHRY and CDR2 is SYGVKD in the germline V gene. Trimming cost V 2 bases and J 4 bases, with 15 bases left between them. The CDR3 is 15 amino acids. CDR3 sequence (DNA): TGTGCCATCAGTGAGGTGGCGACAGGAGAGTACGAGCAGTACTTC. This codes for CAISEVATGEYEQYF.

This chain joins TRBV29-1 and TRBJ2-7; the D call may be TRBD1 or TRBD2 (5 bases each). From germline, CDR1 is SQVTM and CDR2 ANQGSEA. The CDR3 contains 13 residues. V shed 6 bases and J shed 6 bases, with 18 bases lying between them. The CDR3 DNA is TGCAGCGTCAGAGAGGGACGGGATTCCGAGCAGTACTTC. It specifies CSVREGRDSEQYF.

This clonotype was recorded at least ten times. The chain's CDR3 is CSAQAERTDTQYF. For the CDR3, the DNA is TGCAGTGCCCAAGCGGAGCGCACAGATACGCAGTATTTT. The genes are TRBV20-1 and TRBJ2-3, with D perhaps matching TRBD2 (5 bases). Looked up from germline, CDR1 is DFQATT and CDR2 is SNEGSKA (reference sequence). This CDR3 has 13 amino acids. With 6 bases removed from V and 1 base from J, the gap between germline ends came to 11 bases.

This clonotype has ten or more counts. This chain joins TRBV7-3 and TRBJ2-2; 7 bases line up with TRBD1. The V gene's germline CDR1 is SGHTA and CDR2 FQGTGA. This CDR3 is built from 15 residues. Trimming removed 5 bases from V and 5 bases from J; junction bases left unmatched: 8. CDR3 region: CASSTTGLGTGELFF. The DNA of the CDR3 is TGTGCCAGCAGCACGACAGGGCTGGGGACCGGGGAGCTGTTTTTT.